Below, one TCR beta chain is given with its context. Its antigen is not identified. At the DNA level, this CDR3 is encoded by other sequences in the same sample as well. The record originates from a study of shared clonotypes between healthy human individuals. At the level of the study: Used for every donor were three CD4 naive, three CD4 memory, two CD8 naive and one CD8 memory plate. Notes on the study in general: Generation probabilities of non-shared clonotypes were lower (relative to those shared by all four donors).

It was across several immunoSEQ plates that each subset's genomic DNA was evenly split. Sequenced by immunoSEQ multiplex PCR; TCRdb stores in-frame clones only, minus some. The data contain 980,000 or so clones, over 60% of them singletons. Germline lookup yields CDR1 MNHNY and CDR2 SVGAGI (reference sequence). The length of the CDR3 is 14 residues. The V end was cut by 4 bases, the J end by 0 bases, with 10 bases between. The material sequenced was memory CD4+ T cells sorted from blood. Subset defined: CD45RA-negative fraction. The chain links TRBV6-6 to TRBJ2-7; D tentatively reads TRBD1 or TRBD2 (5 bases each). The TCR comes from a man aged 18 to 30 in good health. The CDR3 spells CASSLEGSSYEQYF. CDR3 nucleotides: TGTGCCAGCAGTTTAGAGGGGAGCTCCTACGAGCAGTACTTC.